A selection of T cell receptor beta chains follows, all from one sample in a study of T cell responses to AZD1222 COVID-19 vaccine. Using immunoSEQ multiplex PCR, the repertoire was profiled, and TCRdb retains in-frame clones only, with some absent. The data contain about 220,000 clones, 90% to 95% of them singletons. The specimen comprised peripheral blood, sampled on day 0 of MenACWY control vaccination. These receptors originate from an adult in good health. Each CDR3 is given with its conserved first and last residue. A D gene is named only where the DNA matches it firmly. For some rows the clone size is stated as once, few or many, or as a class when expanded; others skip it.

j_gene: TRBJ1-2
abundance: -
v_gene: TRBV18
d_gene: TRBD1
CDR3nt: TGTGCCAGCTCACCACCTCGGGACAGCTATGGCTACACCTTC
CDR3aa: CASSPPRDSYGYTF

j_gene: TRBJ2-7
abundance: -
v_gene: TRBV9
d_gene: TRBD2
CDR3nt: TGTGCCAGCAGCGCAGCGGGGGGGCCAGGCTACGAGCAGTACTTC
CDR3aa: CASSAAGGPGYEQYF

j_gene: TRBJ2-6
abundance: -
v_gene: TRBV18
d_gene: -
CDR3nt: TGTGCCAGCTCACCAGACCGCAACTCTGGGGCCAACGTCCTGACTTTC
CDR3aa: CASSPDRNSGANVLTF

j_gene: TRBJ2-2
abundance: -
v_gene: TRBV7-9
d_gene: -
CDR3nt: TGTGCCAGCAGCTTAGTGAGCACCGGGGAGCTGTTTTTT
CDR3aa: CASSLVSTGELFF

j_gene: TRBJ1-4
abundance: -
v_gene: TRBV28
d_gene: TRBD1
CDR3nt: TGTGCCAGCAGCCCACCGACAGGGAGGGGGGAAAAACTGTTTTTT
CDR3aa: CASSPPTGRGEKLFF

j_gene: TRBJ1-1
abundance: -
v_gene: TRBV7-3
d_gene: -
CDR3nt: TGTGCCAGCAGCCATCACAGGGCTGGGGGGGAAGCTTTCTTT
CDR3aa: CASSHHRAGGEAFF

j_gene: TRBJ1-5
abundance: -
v_gene: TRBV3-1/TRBV3-2
d_gene: -
CDR3nt: TGTGCCAGCAGCCAAGACCGTAATCAGCCCCAGCATTTT
CDR3aa: CASSQDRNQPQHF

j_gene: TRBJ1-1
abundance: -
v_gene: TRBV5-1
d_gene: -
CDR3nt: TGCGCCAGCAGCCCCTCAGGTTCACAGATGAACACTGAAGCTTTCTTT
CDR3aa: CASSPSGSQMNTEAFF

j_gene: TRBJ1-1
abundance: -
v_gene: TRBV3-1/TRBV3-2
d_gene: TRBD1
CDR3nt: TGTGCCAGCAGCCCGAACCGGGACAGGCGTTACACTGAAGCTTTCTTT
CDR3aa: CASSPNRDRRYTEAFF

j_gene: TRBJ1-4
abundance: -
v_gene: TRBV29-1
d_gene: -
CDR3nt: TGCAGCGTTCGATGGGGCGATGAAAAACTGTTTTTT
CDR3aa: CSVRWGDEKLFF

j_gene: TRBJ1-6
abundance: -
v_gene: TRBV6-5
d_gene: -
CDR3nt: TGTGCCAGCAGTTATGGGGGTTCACCCCTCCACTTT
CDR3aa: CASSYGGSPLHF

j_gene: TRBJ2-2
abundance: -
v_gene: TRBV30
d_gene: TRBD1
CDR3nt: TGTGCCTGGCGGAAAGAAAACAGGGGGCGCGGGGAGCTGTTTTTT
CDR3aa: CAWRKENRGRGELFF

j_gene: TRBJ1-3
abundance: -
v_gene: TRBV19
d_gene: -
CDR3nt: TGTGCCAGTAGTAGCGGGACGGCTTTTGGGGAGAGCTCTGGAAACACCATATATTTT
CDR3aa: CASSSGTAFGESSGNTIYF

j_gene: TRBJ2-2
abundance: -
v_gene: TRBV7-8
d_gene: TRBD2
CDR3nt: TGTGCCAGCAGCTTAGGGACTAGCCGCGGGGAGCTGTTTTTT
CDR3aa: CASSLGTSRGELFF

j_gene: TRBJ2-7
abundance: few
v_gene: TRBV7-6
d_gene: -
CDR3nt: TGTGCCAGCAGCTTAGCTCCGGACTACAAGTACGAGCAGTACTTC
CDR3aa: CASSLAPDYKYEQYF

j_gene: TRBJ1-5
abundance: -
v_gene: TRBV30
d_gene: -
CDR3nt: TGTGCCTGGAGCGCCCAGGGAGGCCAGCCCCAGCATTTT
CDR3aa: CAWSAQGGQPQHF

j_gene: TRBJ1-2
abundance: -
v_gene: TRBV6-2/TRBV6-3
d_gene: TRBD1
CDR3nt: TGTGCCAGCAGTGGACAGGGCCCTGGCTACACCTTC
CDR3aa: CASSGQGPGYTF

j_gene: TRBJ2-2
abundance: once
v_gene: TRBV28
d_gene: -
CDR3nt: TGTGCCAGCTCGCTCGGGTACACCGGGGAGCTGTTTTTT
CDR3aa: CASSLGYTGELFF

j_gene: TRBJ1-1
abundance: -
v_gene: TRBV19
d_gene: -
CDR3nt: TGTGCCAGTAGACGATGGGGGACTCTGAACACTGAAGCTTTCTTT
CDR3aa: CASRRWGTLNTEAFF

j_gene: TRBJ2-5
abundance: -
v_gene: TRBV5-5
d_gene: TRBD1
CDR3nt: TGTGCCAGCAGCGCCTTCAGGGGGCGAGACCAAGAGACCCAGTACTTC
CDR3aa: CASSAFRGRDQETQYF

j_gene: TRBJ2-3
abundance: -
v_gene: TRBV4-2
d_gene: -
CDR3nt: TGTGCCAGCAGCCAAGAGGGGGCCGCTAGCACAGATACGCAGTATTTT
CDR3aa: CASSQEGAASTDTQYF

j_gene: TRBJ1-6
abundance: -
v_gene: TRBV6-1
d_gene: -
CDR3nt: TGTGCCAGCAGTGAATGGGGCAGCGCGAATTCACCCCTCCACTTT
CDR3aa: CASSEWGSANSPLHF

j_gene: TRBJ2-2
abundance: few
v_gene: TRBV5-1
d_gene: TRBD2
CDR3nt: TGCGCCAGCAGCCCCCTTACGGGGGGAGTCACCGGGGAGCTGTTTTTT
CDR3aa: CASSPLTGGVTGELFF

j_gene: TRBJ2-1
abundance: -
v_gene: TRBV7-2
d_gene: -
CDR3nt: TGTGCCAGCAGCTTATCAAGGAGCGGCAATGAGCAGTTCTTC
CDR3aa: CASSLSRSGNEQFF

j_gene: TRBJ1-2
abundance: -
v_gene: TRBV27
d_gene: -
CDR3nt: TGTGCCAGCAGTCAGCCGGGCGCCTATGGCTACACCTTC
CDR3aa: CASSQPGAYGYTF

j_gene: TRBJ2-5
abundance: few
v_gene: TRBV6-5
d_gene: -
CDR3nt: TGTGCCAGCAGTTACGACGTCGCAGGGGAGACCCAGTACTTC
CDR3aa: CASSYDVAGETQYF

j_gene: TRBJ1-5
abundance: -
v_gene: TRBV6-2/TRBV6-3
d_gene: -
CDR3nt: TGTGCCAGCAGTTCGGGCAGGAACAATCAGCCCCAGCATTTT
CDR3aa: CASSSGRNNQPQHF

j_gene: TRBJ2-3
abundance: once
v_gene: TRBV19
d_gene: TRBD2
CDR3nt: TGTGCCAGTAGTCCGGCGGGGGGGAACGCAGATACGCAGTATTTT
CDR3aa: CASSPAGGNADTQYF

j_gene: TRBJ2-3
abundance: -
v_gene: TRBV24-1
d_gene: -
CDR3nt: TGTGCCACCAGTGATGACAGCACAGATACGCAGTATTTT
CDR3aa: CATSDDSTDTQYF

j_gene: TRBJ2-5
abundance: -
v_gene: TRBV5-6
d_gene: -
CDR3nt: TGTGCCAGCAGCTTGGTAGGAAAGGAGACCCAGTACTTC
CDR3aa: CASSLVGKETQYF

j_gene: TRBJ1-1
abundance: -
v_gene: TRBV7-9
d_gene: -
CDR3nt: TGTGCCAGCAGCTTAGGCGATCATAGGGGCACTGAAGCTTTCTTT
CDR3aa: CASSLGDHRGTEAFF

j_gene: TRBJ1-2
abundance: few
v_gene: TRBV18
d_gene: -
CDR3nt: TGTGCCAGCTCACAAGGGGCCAGGACTGACTATGGCTACACCTTC
CDR3aa: CASSQGARTDYGYTF

j_gene: TRBJ2-3
abundance: -
v_gene: TRBV9
d_gene: -
CDR3nt: TGTGCCAGCAGCGTAGGTGGATTTAGCACAGATACGCAGTATTTT
CDR3aa: CASSVGGFSTDTQYF

j_gene: TRBJ1-2
abundance: -
v_gene: TRBV7-2
d_gene: TRBD1
CDR3nt: TGTGCCAGCAGCTTTACCGGGACAGGGCCATATGGCTACACCTTC
CDR3aa: CASSFTGTGPYGYTF

j_gene: TRBJ1-6
abundance: -
v_gene: TRBV12-3/TRBV12-4
d_gene: -
CDR3nt: TGTGCCAGCAAGAACAGTGCTAATTCACCCCTCCACTTT
CDR3aa: CASKNSANSPLHF

j_gene: TRBJ2-1
abundance: -
v_gene: TRBV3-1/TRBV3-2
d_gene: -
CDR3nt: TGTGCCAGCAGCCAAGAAGCAAGTATCCACAATGAGCAGTTCTTC
CDR3aa: CASSQEASIHNEQFF

j_gene: TRBJ1-2
abundance: -
v_gene: TRBV27
d_gene: TRBD1
CDR3nt: TGTGCCAGCAGTTTAAGAGCGACAGGGGGCGATGGCTACACCTTC
CDR3aa: CASSLRATGGDGYTF

j_gene: TRBJ1-1
abundance: -
v_gene: TRBV6-5
d_gene: TRBD1
CDR3nt: TGTGCCAGCACGACAGGGCGGAGTACTGAAGCTTTCTTT
CDR3aa: CASTTGRSTEAFF

j_gene: TRBJ1-5
abundance: -
v_gene: TRBV10-3
d_gene: TRBD1
CDR3nt: TGTGCCATCAGTGAGGCAGGGGGCGGTCAGCCCCAGCATTTT
CDR3aa: CAISEAGGGQPQHF

j_gene: TRBJ1-6
abundance: -
v_gene: TRBV6-2/TRBV6-3
d_gene: TRBD1
CDR3nt: TGTGCCAGCAGCCATGACAGGGAAGGATCACCCCTCCACTTT
CDR3aa: CASSHDREGSPLHF

j_gene: TRBJ1-1
abundance: once
v_gene: TRBV6-5
d_gene: -
CDR3nt: TGTGCCAGCAGGGATATGAACACTGAAGCTTTCTTT
CDR3aa: CASRDMNTEAFF

j_gene: TRBJ2-5
abundance: -
v_gene: TRBV7-2
d_gene: -
CDR3nt: TGTGCCAGCAGCTTAGCGTGGAGCGAGACCCAGTACTTC
CDR3aa: CASSLAWSETQYF

j_gene: TRBJ1-5
abundance: -
v_gene: TRBV2
d_gene: -
CDR3nt: TGTGCCAGCAAACGGCAGGGCAGTAATCAGCCCCAGCATTTT
CDR3aa: CASKRQGSNQPQHF

j_gene: TRBJ2-2
abundance: -
v_gene: TRBV19
d_gene: TRBD2
CDR3nt: TGTGCCAGTATTAGCGGCGGGGGAACCGGGGAGCTGTTTTTT
CDR3aa: CASISGGGTGELFF

j_gene: TRBJ2-7
abundance: -
v_gene: TRBV7-2
d_gene: -
CDR3nt: TGTGCCAGCAGCTTAGCAAGCACCTACGAGCAGTACTTC
CDR3aa: CASSLASTYEQYF

j_gene: TRBJ1-5
abundance: -
v_gene: TRBV28
d_gene: TRBD1
CDR3nt: TGTGCCAGCAGTTGGGGACAGGGAAACAATCAGCCCCAGCATTTT
CDR3aa: CASSWGQGNNQPQHF

j_gene: TRBJ2-1
abundance: -
v_gene: TRBV5-1
d_gene: TRBD1
CDR3nt: TGCGCCAGCAGCTTGGTATCAGGGGGCTCCTACAATGAGCAGTTCTTC
CDR3aa: CASSLVSGGSYNEQFF

j_gene: TRBJ1-4
abundance: -
v_gene: TRBV6-4
d_gene: -
CDR3nt: TGTGCCAGCACTAAAGGGGGGGTTGATGAAAAACTGTTTTTT
CDR3aa: CASTKGGVDEKLFF

j_gene: TRBJ2-1
abundance: -
v_gene: TRBV25-1
d_gene: -
CDR3nt: TGTGCCAGCAGATCGGTTCATGAGCAGTTCTTC
CDR3aa: CASRSVHEQFF

j_gene: TRBJ1-5
abundance: -
v_gene: TRBV18
d_gene: -
CDR3nt: TGTGCCAGCTCTGACAGCTATCAGCCCCAGCATTTT
CDR3aa: CASSDSYQPQHF

j_gene: TRBJ1-2
abundance: -
v_gene: TRBV29-1
d_gene: -
CDR3nt: TGCAGCGTGGTACCCGGGATGTATGGCTACACCTTC
CDR3aa: CSVVPGMYGYTF

j_gene: TRBJ2-3
abundance: -
v_gene: TRBV6-2/TRBV6-3
d_gene: -
CDR3nt: TGTGCCAGCAGTTATTTAGCAGACACAGATACGCAGTATTTT
CDR3aa: CASSYLADTDTQYF

j_gene: TRBJ1-2
abundance: once
v_gene: TRBV7-2
d_gene: TRBD1
CDR3nt: TGTGCCAGCAGCAGCCGGGACAGGGGACTCTATGGCTACACCTTC
CDR3aa: CASSSRDRGLYGYTF

j_gene: TRBJ2-1
abundance: -
v_gene: TRBV7-8
d_gene: -
CDR3nt: TGTGCCAGCAGCTTTGGTCAATACAATGAGCAGTTCTTC
CDR3aa: CASSFGQYNEQFF